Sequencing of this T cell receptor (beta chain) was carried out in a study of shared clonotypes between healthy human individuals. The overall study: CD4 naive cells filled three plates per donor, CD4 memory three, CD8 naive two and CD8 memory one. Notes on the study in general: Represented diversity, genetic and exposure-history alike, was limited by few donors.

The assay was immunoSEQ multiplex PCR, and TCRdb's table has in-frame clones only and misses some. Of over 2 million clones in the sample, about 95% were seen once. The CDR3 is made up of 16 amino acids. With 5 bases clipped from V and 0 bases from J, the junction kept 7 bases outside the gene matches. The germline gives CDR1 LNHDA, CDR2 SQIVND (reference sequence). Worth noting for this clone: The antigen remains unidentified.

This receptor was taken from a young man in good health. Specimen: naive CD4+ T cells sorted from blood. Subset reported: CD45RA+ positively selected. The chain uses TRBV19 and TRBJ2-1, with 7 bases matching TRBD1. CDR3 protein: CASSQQTGNSYNEQFF. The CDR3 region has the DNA TGTGCCAGTAGTCAACAGACAGGGAACTCCTACAATGAGCAGTTCTTC.